The 5 T cell receptor beta chains given below trace back to one sample, sequenced in a study of cytomegalovirus exposure and HLA in healthy donors. In the PCR, 60 Vbeta and 13 Jbeta primers were used. The assay was immunoSEQ multiplex PCR, and TCRdb's table has in-frame clones only and misses some. This sample has about 200,000 clones, with around three quarters found just once. Sample: PBMCs. The origin of the receptors is a man aged 25-40 years in good health and CMV-seronegative.

This clone has more than one count but fewer than ten. The V gene is TRBV6-1, the J gene TRBJ1-1; maybe TRBD1 (5 bases). Germline V gives CDR1 MNHNS, CDR2 SASEGT. Between the trimmed V and J ends, which lost 3 bases and 1 base, there was a span of 6 bases. The CDR3 is 13 residues long. CDR3 amino acids: CASSDQGNTEAFF. DNA of the CDR3: TGTGCCAGCAGTGACCAGGGGAACACTGAAGCTTTCTTT.

Turning to this clone: At one of its ends the junction is not consistent with the germline gene, which may arise from a read error. The chain recombines TRBV7-7 with TRBJ2-3, with TRBD2 matching over 7 bases. Germline V gene sequence: CDR1 SSHAT, CDR2 FNYEAQ (reference sequence). The CDR3 runs to 16 residues. The DNA for the CDR3 is TGTGCTAGCAGCTTAGTTGCGGGAGCCCCCCCCGATACGCAGTATTTT. Residues: CASSLVAGAPPDTQYF.

The gene calls are TRBV7-3 and TRBJ2-1; D perhaps matches TRBD1 (6 bases). V was clipped by 4 bases and J by 2 bases, with 12 bases between them. Germline V gene data show CDR1 as SGHTA and CDR2 as FQGTGA. CDR3 length equals 15 residues. CDR3 nucleotides: TGTGCCAGCAGCTCAACAAAGGGGGCCTACAATGAGCAGTTCTTC. As protein: CASSSTKGAYNEQFF.

This clone appeared a few times. The gene calls are TRBV28 and TRBJ2-6; 8 bases fit TRBD2. J was trimmed by 2 bases and V by 6 bases; bases with no gene match: 3. Germline V gene data show CDR1 as MDHEN and CDR2 as SYDVKM. The CDR3 has 15 residues. CDR3 residues: CASRPGGAGANVLTF. In DNA, the CDR3 is TGTGCCAGCAGACCCGGGGGGGCTGGGGCCAACGTCCTGACTTTC.

The V call is TRBV11-3, the J call TRBJ2-7; 7 positions agree with TRBD2. CDR3 size: 14 residues. After removal of 1 base from V and 2 bases from J, the junction contained 2 bases not matched to a gene. The germline gives CDR1 SGHNT, CDR2 YENEEA. CDR3 bases: TGTGCCAGCAGCTTAGCTAGCGGTACCTACGAGCAGTACTTC. Protein product: CASSLASGTYEQYF.